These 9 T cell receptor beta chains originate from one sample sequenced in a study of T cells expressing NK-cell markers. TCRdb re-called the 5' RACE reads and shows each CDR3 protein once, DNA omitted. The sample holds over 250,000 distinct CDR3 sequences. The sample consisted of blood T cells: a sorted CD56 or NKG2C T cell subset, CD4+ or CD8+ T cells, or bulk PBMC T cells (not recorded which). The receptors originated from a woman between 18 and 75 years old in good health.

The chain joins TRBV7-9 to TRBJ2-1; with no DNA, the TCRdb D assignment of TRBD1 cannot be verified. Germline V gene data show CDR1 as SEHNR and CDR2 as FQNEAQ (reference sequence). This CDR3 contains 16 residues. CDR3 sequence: CASSLGQGPTYNEQFF.

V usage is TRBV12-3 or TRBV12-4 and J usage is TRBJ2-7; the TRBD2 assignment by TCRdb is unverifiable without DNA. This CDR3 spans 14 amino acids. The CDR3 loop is CASSLGQRSYEQYF.

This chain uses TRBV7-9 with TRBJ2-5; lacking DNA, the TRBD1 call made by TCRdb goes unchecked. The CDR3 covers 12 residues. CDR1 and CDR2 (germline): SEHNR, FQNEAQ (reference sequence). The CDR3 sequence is CASSRKGETQYF.

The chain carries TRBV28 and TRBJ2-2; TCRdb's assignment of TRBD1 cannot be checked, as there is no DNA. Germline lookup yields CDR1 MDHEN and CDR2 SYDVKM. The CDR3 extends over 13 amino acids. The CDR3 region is CAGRTGVTGELFF.

The CDR3 loop reads CASSQDPLGAGELFF. J is TRBJ2-2 and V is TRBV5-4; TCRdb's D call of TRBD1 is untestable without DNA. The CDR3 consists of 15 residues. The germline gives CDR1 SGHNT, CDR2 YYREEE (reference sequence).

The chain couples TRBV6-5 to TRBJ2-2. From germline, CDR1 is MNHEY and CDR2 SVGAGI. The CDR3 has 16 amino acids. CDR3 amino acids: CASSYSGQTNTGELFF.

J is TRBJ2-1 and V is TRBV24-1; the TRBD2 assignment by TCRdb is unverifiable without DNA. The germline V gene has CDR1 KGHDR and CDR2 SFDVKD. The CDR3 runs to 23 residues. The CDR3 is CATSDSPSPTSGRAYRSYNEQFF.

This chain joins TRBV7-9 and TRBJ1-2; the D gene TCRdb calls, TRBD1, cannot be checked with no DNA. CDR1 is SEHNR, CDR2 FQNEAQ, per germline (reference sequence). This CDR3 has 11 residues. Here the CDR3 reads CASRDEGGYTF.

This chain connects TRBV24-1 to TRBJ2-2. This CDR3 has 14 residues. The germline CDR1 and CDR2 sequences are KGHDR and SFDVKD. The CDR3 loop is CATSASSVTGELFF.